The 5 T cell receptor beta chains listed next were all sequenced from one sample in a study of chemoradiotherapy in HPV16-positive cancers. Sequenced by immunoSEQ multiplex PCR; TCRdb stores in-frame clones only, minus some. The repertoire holds more than 950 clones, with more than 75% as singletons. The material was tumor tissue, obtained from a patient who underwent chemoradiotherapy. The receptors were gathered from a human donor with HPV-associated anogenital cancer.

This chain uses TRBV6-5 with TRBJ1-6; 9 bases agree with TRBD1. This CDR3 has 15 amino acids. Trimming removed 6 bases from V and 10 bases from J; junction bases left unmatched: 10. CDR1 is MNHEY and CDR2 is SVGAGI in the germline V gene. This CDR3 reads CASSLGQGFRSPLHF. CDR3 sequence (DNA): TGTGCCAGCAGCCTCGGACAGGGGTTTCGGTCACCCCTCCACTTT.

The chain combines TRBV28 with TRBJ2-3; TRBD2 is a possible D gene (7 bases). The CDR3 spans 15 residues. From germline, CDR1 is MDHEN and CDR2 SYDVKM. Deletions cut 2 bases from V and 0 bases from J, with 9 bases between. The CDR3 DNA reads as TGTGCCAGCAGTTTAGCGGGGGCCAGCACAGATACGCAGTATTTT. Translating it yields CASSLAGASTDTQYF.

V gene TRBV18 combines with J gene TRBJ1-1; no reliable D call. The CDR3 runs to 13 residues. Germline V gene data show CDR1 as KGHSH and CDR2 as LQKENI. Trimming left V 11 bases short and J 0 bases short, with 13 bases between. CDR3 residues: CAWRASMNTEAFF. CDR3 in DNA: TGTGCCTGGAGGGCCTCTATGAACACTGAAGCTTTCTTT.

This chain uses TRBV2 with TRBJ1-5; tentative D call: TRBD1 (5 bases). Germline loops: CDR1 SNHLY, CDR2 FYNNEI. CDR3 size: 16 residues. The V end was cut by 5 bases, the J end by 3 bases, with 17 bases between. In DNA, the CDR3 is TGTGCCAGCAGTCCGGGTGACAGCTTCTTCAATCAGCCCCAGCATTTT. It is translated as CASSPGDSFFNQPQHF.

As DNA, the CDR3 is TGTGCCAGCCTTCCAGGCGGGAGGGCCGGGGAGACCCAGTACTTC. It encodes CASLPGGRAGETQYF. The V gene is TRBV19, the J gene TRBJ2-5; 9 nucleotides agree with TRBD2. The V gene end was trimmed by 9 bases and the J gene end by 5 bases; junction bases not matched to a gene: 13. Germline assignment: CDR1 LNHDA and CDR2 SQIVND (reference sequence). The CDR3 has 15 residues.